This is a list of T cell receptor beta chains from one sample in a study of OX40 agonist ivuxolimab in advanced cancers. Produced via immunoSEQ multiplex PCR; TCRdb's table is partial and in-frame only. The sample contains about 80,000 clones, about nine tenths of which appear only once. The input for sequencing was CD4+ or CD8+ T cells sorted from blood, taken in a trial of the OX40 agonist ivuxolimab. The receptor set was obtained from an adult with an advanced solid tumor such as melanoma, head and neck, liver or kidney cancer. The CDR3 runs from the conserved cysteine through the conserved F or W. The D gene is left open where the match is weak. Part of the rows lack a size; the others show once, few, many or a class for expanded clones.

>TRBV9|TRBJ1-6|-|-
TGTGCCAGCAGCGCAAGACCCGGGACAAAGGGTTCACCCCTCCACTTT
CASSARPGTKGSPLHF
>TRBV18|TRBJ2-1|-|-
TGTGCCAGCTCACCACCGGGACTCGACAATGAGCAGTTCTTC
CASSPPGLDNEQFF
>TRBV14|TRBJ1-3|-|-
TGTGCCAGCACCGAGTCGGGGAGAGGAAACACCATATATTTT
CASTESGRGNTIYF
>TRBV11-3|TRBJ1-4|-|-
TGTGCCAGCAGCCCGGGGGCGGGCGAAAAACTGTTTTTT
CASSPGAGEKLFF
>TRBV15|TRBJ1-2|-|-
TGTGCCACCAGCAGAGAGTATTCCCGGGACCTCGCGCAAACCTTC
CATSREYSRDLAQTF
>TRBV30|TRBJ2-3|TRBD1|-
TGTGCTTACGGACAGGGGGTTTCAGATACGCAGTATTTT
CAYGQGVSDTQYF
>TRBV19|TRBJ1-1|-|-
TGTGCCAGTAGTATCAGGGAAAACACTGAAGCTTTCTTT
CASSIRENTEAFF
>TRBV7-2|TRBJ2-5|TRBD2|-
TGTGCCAGCAGCTTAGTTAGCGGGGAGACCCAGTACTTC
CASSLVSGETQYF
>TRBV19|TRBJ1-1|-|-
TGTGCCAGTAGTAGGATTGACAGTAACACTGAAGCTTTCTTT
CASSRIDSNTEAFF
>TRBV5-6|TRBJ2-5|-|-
TGTGCCAGCAGCTTGGTAGGAGTGGAGGAGACCCAGTACTTC
CASSLVGVEETQYF
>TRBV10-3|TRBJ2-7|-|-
TGTGCCATCAGTGAGAATCACGAGCAGTACTTC
CAISENHEQYF
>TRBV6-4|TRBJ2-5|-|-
TGTGCCAGCACCACCCTCGGACCGGACCCCCATGAGGAGACCCAGTACTTC
CASTTLGPDPHEETQYF
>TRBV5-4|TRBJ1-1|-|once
TGTGCCAGCAGGGCGGACACCGTGAACACTGAAGCTTTCTTT
CASRADTVNTEAFF
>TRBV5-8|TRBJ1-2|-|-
TGTGCCAGCAGCTGGTCAGCTAACTATGGCTACACCTTC
CASSWSANYGYTF
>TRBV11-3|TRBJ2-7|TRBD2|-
TGTGCCAGCAGCTTTGGGGGAGGGCCCTACGAGCAGTACTTC
CASSFGGGPYEQYF
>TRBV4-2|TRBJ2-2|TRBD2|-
TGTGCCAGCAGCCAAGACGGCGGGGGGAGAACCGGGGAGCTGTTTTTT
CASSQDGGGRTGELFF
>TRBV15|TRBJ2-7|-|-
TGTGCCACCGGAGGAGACGGGAACGAGCAGTACTTC
CATGGDGNEQYF
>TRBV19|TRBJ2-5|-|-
TGTGCCAGTAGTATAGGGGGGGGGCCGTCGGAGACCCAGTACTTC
CASSIGGGPSETQYF
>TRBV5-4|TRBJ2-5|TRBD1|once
TGTGCCAGCAGCACACCGGGACAGGGAAGGGAGACCCAGTACTTC
CASSTPGQGRETQYF
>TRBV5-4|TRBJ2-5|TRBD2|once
TGTGCCAGCAGCTGGGACTTAGCGGGAGGGAGAGGAGAGACCCAGTACTTC
CASSWDLAGGRGETQYF
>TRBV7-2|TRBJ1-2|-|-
TGTGCCAGCAGCTTAGGGCAGGAGAGGGATCTAGGCTACACCTTC
CASSLGQERDLGYTF
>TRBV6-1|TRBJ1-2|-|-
TGTGCCAGCACGAGAGGCCGCCGAGCTGAAGGTGGCTACACCTTC
CASTRGRRAEGGYTF
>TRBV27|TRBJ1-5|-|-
TGTGCCAGCAAATCAGGGGATCAGCCCCAGCATTTT
CASKSGDQPQHF
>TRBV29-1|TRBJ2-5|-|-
TGCAGCGTGTGTAACAGGGTAGGAGAGACCCAGTACTTC
CSVCNRVGETQYF
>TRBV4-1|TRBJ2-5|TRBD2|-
TGCGCCAGCAGCCAAGGGGCTAGCGGGGACCGGGAGACCCAGTACTTC
CASSQGASGDRETQYF
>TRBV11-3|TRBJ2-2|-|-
TGTGCCAGCAGCTCCCCCAAGTACACCGGGGAGCTGTTTTTT
CASSSPKYTGELFF
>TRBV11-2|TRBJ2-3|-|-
TGTGCCAGCAGCTTAGAGGCAGATACGCAGTATTTT
CASSLEADTQYF
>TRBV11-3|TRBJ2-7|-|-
TGTGCCAGCAGCTTAGTATACGAGCAGTACTTC
CASSLVYEQYF
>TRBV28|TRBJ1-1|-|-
TGTGCCAGCAGTTTATTTAGGGGCACTGAAGCTTTCTTT
CASSLFRGTEAFF
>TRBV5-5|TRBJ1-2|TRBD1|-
TGTGCCAGCAGCGTGGGACAGGGGGCTGGCTATGGCTACACCTTC
CASSVGQGAGYGYTF
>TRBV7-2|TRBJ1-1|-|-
TGTGCCAGCAGCTTAGTGGGAGGGTTGAACACTGAAGCTTTCTTT
CASSLVGGLNTEAFF
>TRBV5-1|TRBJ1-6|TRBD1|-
TGCGCCAGCAGAGAGGGACAGGCCCCGTATACTTATAATTCACCCCTCCACTTT
CASREGQAPYTYNSPLHF
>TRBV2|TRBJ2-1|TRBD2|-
TGTGCCAGCAGTGGGGACTGGGGCGGGAGCGGAAACAATGAGCAGTTCTTC
CASSGDWGGSGNNEQFF
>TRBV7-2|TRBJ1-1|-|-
TGTGCCAGCACCAAAAGCGGGGTGAACACTGAAGCTTTCTTT
CASTKSGVNTEAFF
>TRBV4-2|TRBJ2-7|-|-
TGTGCCAGCAGCCAACCTTCAGGGGGGTTCTACGAGCAGTACTTC
CASSQPSGGFYEQYF
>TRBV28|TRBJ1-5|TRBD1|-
TGTGCCAGCAGTCGACAGGGGGGAGGCAATCAGCCCCAGCATTTT
CASSRQGGGNQPQHF
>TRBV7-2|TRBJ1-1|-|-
TGTGCCAGCAGCCCGAACAGGGTGGCTGAAGCTTTCTTT
CASSPNRVAEAFF
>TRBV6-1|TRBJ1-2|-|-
TGTGCCAGCAGCCACTTTGGTCCCGATGGCTACACCTTC
CASSHFGPDGYTF
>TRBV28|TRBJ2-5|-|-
TGTGCCAGCAGCTCCCAATTGACCCAGTACTTC
CASSSQLTQYF
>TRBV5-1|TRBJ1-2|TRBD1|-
TGCGCCAGCAGTAAGGGGACAGGGTACGGCTACACCTTC
CASSKGTGYGYTF
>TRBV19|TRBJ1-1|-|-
TGTGCCAGTAGTTACAGGGAGTACACTGAAGCTTTCTTT
CASSYREYTEAFF
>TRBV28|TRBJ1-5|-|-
TGTGCCAGCAGTCCACTCGGGGGGAGAAGGAATCAGCCCCAGCATTTT
CASSPLGGRRNQPQHF
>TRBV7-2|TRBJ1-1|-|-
TGTGCCAGCAGCTTAGTCGGCCAGGGGACTGAAGCTTTCTTT
CASSLVGQGTEAFF
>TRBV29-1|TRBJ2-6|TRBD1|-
TGCAGCGTTGTTCGGACAGGCCTCTCTGGGGCCAACGTCCTGACTTTC
CSVVRTGLSGANVLTF
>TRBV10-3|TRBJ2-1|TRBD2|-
TGTGCCATCAATGGGCTAGCGGGAGGGTCCCATGAGCAGTTCTTC
CAINGLAGGSHEQFF
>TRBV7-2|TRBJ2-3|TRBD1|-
TGTGCCAGCAGCCTCTGGCAGGGGGGCACAGATACGCAGTATTTT
CASSLWQGGTDTQYF
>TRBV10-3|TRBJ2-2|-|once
TGTGCCATCAGTGAGTCGCCCAAGAGGAACACCGGGGAGCTGTTTTTT
CAISESPKRNTGELFF
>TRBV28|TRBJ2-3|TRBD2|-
TGTGCCAGCAGCTCAAACCGCTACGGGCCCAGGAGCCATTGGCGGGGGAATACAGATACGCAGTATTTT
CASSSNRYGPRSHWRGNTDTQYF
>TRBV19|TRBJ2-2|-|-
TGTGCCAGTATCCACGGGGGCGTAGCCGGGGAGCTGTTTTTT
CASIHGGVAGELFF
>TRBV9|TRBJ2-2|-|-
TGTGCCAGCAACTCCTTGGGAGGAGGCGGGGAGCTGTTTTTT
CASNSLGGGGELFF
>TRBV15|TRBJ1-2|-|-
TGTGCCACCAGCAGAGGTAACGAGCGAGGCTACACCTTC
CATSRGNERGYTF
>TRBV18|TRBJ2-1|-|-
TGTGCCAGCTCACCACCCCAAGGTGGGGTGTACAATGAGCAGTTCTTC
CASSPPQGGVYNEQFF
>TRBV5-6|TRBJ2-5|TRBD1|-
TGTGCCAGCAGCTCGACAGGGCCAGAGACCCAGTACTTC
CASSSTGPETQYF
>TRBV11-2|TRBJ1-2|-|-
TGTGCCAGCAGCTCTCTAGATGGGGGTACAGGCTACACCTTC
CASSSLDGGTGYTF